One sample yielded the 15 T cell receptor beta chains listed below, sequenced in a study of shared clonotypes between healthy human individuals (dated by TCRdb to 2020 to 2022). The library was produced with the immunoSEQ multiplex PCR assay. TCRdb re-hosts the immuneACCESS table, in-frame sequences only. Its copies lack some clones; in the studies checked, an unresolved V gene accounts for under half of them, and the cause for the rest is not known. Counted in this sample were more than 2,000,000 clones; approximately 94% of them appeared once. The ten biggest clones cover more than 0.12% of the sample. Sequenced input: naive CD4+ T cells sorted from blood. The cell subset or site label on this specimen signifies: CD45RA+ positively selected. The receptors stem from a man in his late teens or twenties in good health.

The chain employs TRBV4-1 and TRBJ1-2; D gene ambiguous. Germline CDR1 MGHRA, CDR2 YSYEKL. V lost 4 bases and J lost 2, with 14 bases in between. The CDR3 runs 15 residues. Here the CDR3 DNA reads TGCGCCAGCAGCCTGGACGGGGTTAGGAACTATGGCTACACCTTC. It is translated as CASSLDGVRNYGYTF.

This chain links TRBV5-1 with TRBJ1-4, with TRBD1 identical over 10 bases. J gave up 8 bases and V 4 bases, and 8 bases lay outside the gene matches. The CDR3 extends over 15 amino acids. Germline loops: CDR1 SGHRS, CDR2 YFSETQ. Written as DNA, the CDR3 is TGCGCCAGCAGCCCCTGGGACAGGGGTGAAGAAAAACTGTTTTTT. It yields the protein CASSPWDRGEEKLFF.

The rearrangement uses TRBV5-1 and TRBJ1-2; 8 bases are a match to TRBD1. From germline, CDR1 is SGHRS and CDR2 YFSETQ. The CDR3 is 15 amino acids. With 3 bases clipped from V and 4 bases from J, the junction kept 8 bases outside the gene matches. The CDR3 is CASSSPDRGIYGYTF. For the CDR3, the DNA is TGCGCCAGCAGCTCGCCTGACAGGGGAATCTATGGCTACACCTTC.

This chain links TRBV11-3 with TRBJ2-7, with D perhaps TRBD1 or TRBD2 (5 bases each). Germline V gene data show CDR1 as SGHNT and CDR2 as YENEEA. The CDR3 has 14 residues. Trimming pared 5 bases from V and 2 bases from J, leaving 13 bases between. In nucleotides, the CDR3 is TGTGCCAGCAGCGCAGGGACCGCACCCTACGAGCAGTACTTC. This encodes CASSAGTAPYEQYF. Variable domain in full (rest from reference TRBV11-3 and TRBJ2-7): EAGVVQSPRYKIIEKKQPVAFWCNPISGHNTLYWYLQNLGQGPELLIRYENEEAVDDSQLPKDRFSAERLKGVDSTLKIQPAELGDSAVYLCASSAGTAPYEQYFGPGTRLTVT.

The rearrangement joins TRBV18 to TRBJ2-7, with 8 bases that match TRBD1. This CDR3 has 15 amino acids. Germline V CDR1 and CDR2: KGHSH, LQKENI. Losses at the gene ends were 4 bases for V and 0 bases for J; bases not matched to a gene: 5. This CDR3 is CASSLLGQGSYEQYF. The CDR3, as DNA: TGTGCCAGCTCACTGCTAGGACAGGGCTCCTACGAGCAGTACTTC.

This chain joins TRBV7-2 and TRBJ2-1; D is ambiguous. Trimming removed 6 bases at V and 4 bases at J, with 7 bases between. This CDR3 is built from 12 residues. Germline loops: CDR1 SGHTA, CDR2 FQGNSA. This CDR3 is CASSKNYNEQFF. Here the CDR3 DNA reads TGTGCCAGCAGTAAAAATTACAATGAGCAGTTCTTC.

The chain combines TRBV6-6 with TRBJ1-6; tentative D call: TRBD1 (5 bases). CDR1 and CDR2 (germline): MNHNY, SVGAGI (reference sequence). The CDR3 consists of 11 residues. Trimming pared 5 bases from V and 14 bases from J, leaving 10 bases between. The CDR3 sequence is CASSTGLTLHF. The CDR3 nucleotides are TGTGCCAGCAGTACAGGACTTACCCTCCACTTT.

About this clone itself: The identical CDR3 is also encoded by other nucleotide sequences in the sample. V and J are TRBV6-1 and TRBJ2-7; maybe TRBD2 (5 bases). Per the germline V gene, CDR1 is MNHNS and CDR2 is SASEGT. V was trimmed by 2 bases and J by 1 base, leaving 9 bases between them. The CDR3 has 14 residues. Here the CDR3 reads CASSELGGSYEQYF. The CDR3 nucleotides are TGTGCCAGCAGTGAACTAGGAGGTTCCTACGAGCAGTACTTC.

This chain uses TRBV4-1 with TRBJ1-5; no definite D call. Trimming shortened V by 6 bases and J by 0 bases, and 15 bases separated the two germline ends. Germline-derived CDR1 and CDR2 are MGHRA and YSYEKL. The CDR3 length is 16 residues. In nucleotides, the CDR3 is TGCGCCAGCAGTCACGAGGGCGCGGGTAGCAATCAGCCCCAGCATTTT. Translation gives CASSHEGAGSNQPQHF.

This clone occurred once. This chain links TRBV5-4 with TRBJ1-1, with TRBD1 matching 12 bases. There are 15 residues in the CDR3. With V trimmed by 3 bases and J by 6 bases, 6 bases remained unmatched. Germline CDR1 SGHNT, CDR2 YYREEE (reference sequence). The CDR3 region is CASSSAGQGASEAFF. The CDR3 bases are TGTGCCAGCAGCTCCGCGGGACAGGGGGCCTCTGAAGCTTTCTTT.

The V gene is TRBV5-1, the J gene TRBJ2-1; D is ambiguous. The ends were cut back, 3 bases at V and 0 bases at J, with 19 bases in the middle. Germline loops: CDR1 SGHRS, CDR2 YFSETQ. The CDR3 is 18 amino acids. The CDR3 coding sequence is TGCGCCAGCAGCTGGAAGGGTGCCAATCCACGCTCCTACAATGAGCAGTTCTTC. It specifies CASSWKGANPRSYNEQFF. The whole variable domain, filled in from reference TRBV5-1 and TRBJ2-1, reads KAGVTQTPRYLIKTRGQQVTLSCSPISGHRSVSWYQQTPGQGLQFLFEYFSETQRNKGNFPGRFSGRQFSNSRSEMNVSTLELGDSALYLCASSWKGANPRSYNEQFFGPGTRLTVL.

The chain recombines TRBV7-8 with TRBJ2-2; 7 bases fit TRBD2. Trimming took 0 bases from V and 6 from J; bases not matched to a gene: 10. The germline gives CDR1 SGHVS, CDR2 FQNEAQ. This CDR3 region has 17 residues. The CDR3 spells CASSLAEGRAGAGELFF. In nucleotides, the CDR3 is TGTGCCAGCAGCTTAGCAGAGGGTCGGGCGGGAGCCGGGGAGCTGTTTTTT.

The chain combines TRBV5-1 with TRBJ1-1; 10 bases fit TRBD1. Germline CDR1 is SGHRS and CDR2 is YFSETQ. V was pared by 1 base and J by 8 bases, with 5 bases of the junction left unmatched. The CDR3 loop spans 14 amino acids. This chain's CDR3 is CASSLRGTGVEAFF. In nucleotides, the CDR3 is TGCGCCAGCAGCTTGCGTGGGACAGGGGTGGAAGCTTTCTTT.

The V call is TRBV15, the J call TRBJ2-1, with a possible D match to TRBD1 (5 bases). The CDR3 has 19 residues. Germline loops: CDR1 LNHNV, CDR2 YYDKDF (reference sequence). Trimming took off 4 bases at V and 10 bases at J, with 32 bases between the two ends. The DNA for the CDR3 is TGTGCCACCAGCAAGTGGGCAGGGATAGGGTCGACGGTTTTAGGGGAGCAGTTCTTC. Protein sequence: CATSKWAGIGSTVLGEQFF.

CDR3 loop: CGMGHYIYGYTF. The CDR3 coding sequence is TGTGGTATGGGCCATTATATCTATGGCTACACCTTC. The chain joins TRBV30 to TRBJ1-2; D gene ambiguous. The CDR3 has 12 residues. Germline assignment: CDR1 GTSNPN and CDR2 SVGIG (reference sequence).